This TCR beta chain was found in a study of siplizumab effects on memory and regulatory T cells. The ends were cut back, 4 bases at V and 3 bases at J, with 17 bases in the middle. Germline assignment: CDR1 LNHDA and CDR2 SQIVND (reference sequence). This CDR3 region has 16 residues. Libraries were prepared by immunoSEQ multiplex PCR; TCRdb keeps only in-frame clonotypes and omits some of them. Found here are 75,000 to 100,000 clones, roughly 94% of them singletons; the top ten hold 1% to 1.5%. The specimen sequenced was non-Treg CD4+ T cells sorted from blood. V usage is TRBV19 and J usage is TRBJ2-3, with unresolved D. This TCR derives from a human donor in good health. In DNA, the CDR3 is TGTGCCAGTAGTAACGGGTTGGGAATGCAGACAGATACGCAGTATTTT. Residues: CASSNGLGMQTDTQYF.